This T cell receptor beta chain was profiled in a study of blood T cell repertoires in COVID-19. The CDR3 consists of 15 residues. Looked up from germline, CDR1 is SGDLS and CDR2 is YYNGEE. With 4 bases removed from V and 0 bases from J, the gap between germline ends came to 13 bases. Data came from immunoSEQ multiplex PCR; TCRdb stores just in-frame clones and leaves some out. This sample has 35,000 to 45,000 clones; around three quarters occur once, and the top ten carry approximately 1.9%. The chain joins TRBV9 to TRBJ1-2; no firm D call. The receptor was derived from a man aged 60 to 69 with active COVID-19. Sequences were obtained from peripheral blood. The CDR3 nucleotides are TGTGCCAGCAGCCCCAGCTCGCTAGCTAACTATGGCTACACCTTC. It codes for CASSPSSLANYGYTF.